The sequence of this T cell receptor beta chain was determined in a study of blood T cell repertoires in COVID-19 (dated by TCRdb to the early 2020s). A note on the overall study: Collaborator samples came from the United States, Italy and Spain and covered acute and convalescent phases of COVID-19. The prospective study material was composed of cDNA or gDNA derived from T cells, B-cell-depleted T cells, or PBMCs. Subjects who had been exposed to COVID-19, were actively infected with it, or had recovered from it provided the deeply sampled blood TCRbeta repertoires that made up the dataset. The repertoires were released in a freely available public database meant as a resource for research on the immune response to SARS-CoV-2. Samples came from the ongoing ImmuneRACE study (first 160 participants) plus 1,254 subjects from 6 global collaborators. The sample metadata nearly always contained a de-identified subject ID, COVID-19 status, age in years and sex. Where HLA class I and class II types were available, the types were taken from metadata supplied by the sample provider, not from assay-based typing.

As for this clone: This receptor's antigen is unknown. No much larger clonotype is one base removed from it; base qualities were not supplied.

TCRbeta CDR3 regions were amplified from genomic DNA by means of the immunoSEQ Assay, a bias-controlled multiplex PCR. The original methods were these. The number of nucleated cells in each sample was estimated by amplification of reference gene primers within the assay. Sequence reads were collapsed and filtered to measure the absolute abundance of every unique TCRbeta CDR3 rearrangement. Productive Simpson clonality was computed per sample as the square root of Simpson's diversity index over productive rearrangements. TCRdb stores this immuneACCESS table with in-frame sequences only. Part of the clones is absent; in the studies checked, under half of the shortfall reflects unresolved V genes, and no reason is known for the rest. V and J calls and clone size are those listed in that table; D and trimming were worked out from the DNA. The sample table contains 130,000 or so clones; only one count was recorded for 84% of them. 12% of the sample rests with the top ten.

Whole blood was collected in K2EDTA tubes by collaborating institutions according to the institutions' own protocols. For TCRbeta analysis, collaborator samples were shipped as frozen whole blood, as isolated PBMCs, or as DNA extracted from either sample type. Overall study outcomes, separate from this receptor: The quantity of clinical and demographic metadata differed by source and by participant and was supplied without curation.

Input material: peripheral blood. This sequence was found in a woman aged 55-70 years with acute or convalescent COVID-19.

The CDR3 loop reads CASSFHPGPSTDTQYF. In nucleotides, the sequence is TGTGCCAGCAGCTTTCACCCAGGTCCTAGCACAGATACGCAGTATTTT. The chain employs TRBV11-2 and TRBJ2-3, with the identity of the D gene unclear. Via the germline V gene, CDR1 is SGHAT and CDR2 FQNNGV. Measured from the cysteine to the phenylalanine, the CDR3 is 16 residues long. Just CDR3 DNA is preserved here, 48 bases in frame from base 1. The V end loses 3 bases and the J end loses 0 bases, and a stretch of 13 bases separates them.